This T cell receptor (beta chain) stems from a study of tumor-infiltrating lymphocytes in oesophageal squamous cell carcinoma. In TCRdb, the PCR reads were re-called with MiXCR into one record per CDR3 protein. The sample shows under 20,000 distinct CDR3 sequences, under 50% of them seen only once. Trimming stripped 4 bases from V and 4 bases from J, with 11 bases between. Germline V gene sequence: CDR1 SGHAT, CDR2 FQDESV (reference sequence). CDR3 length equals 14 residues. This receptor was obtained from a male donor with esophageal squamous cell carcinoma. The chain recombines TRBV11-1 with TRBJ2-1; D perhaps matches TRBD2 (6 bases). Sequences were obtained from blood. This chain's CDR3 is CASSSRDFYNEQFF. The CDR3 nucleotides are TGTGCCAGCAGCTCCCGGGACTTTTACAATGAGCAGTTCTTC.